Listed here are 30 T cell receptor beta chains from one sample, sequenced in a study of cytomegalovirus exposure and HLA in healthy donors. Data came from immunoSEQ multiplex PCR; TCRdb stores just in-frame clones and leaves some out. Among some 150,000 clones listed, 88% were seen once. Sequencing input: PBMCs. These receptor sequences come from a man between 18 and 29 years old in good health and CMV-seronegative.

This chain links TRBV19 with TRBJ2-1, with a possible D match to TRBD2 (6 bases). CDR3 size: 13 residues. V gave up 5 bases and J gave up 4 bases, with 9 bases separating them. From germline, CDR1 is LNHDA and CDR2 SQIVND (reference sequence). CDR3 sequence (DNA): TGTGCCAGTAGTCCCCGGGGGTACAATGAGCAGTTCTTC. This gives the protein CASSPRGYNEQFF.

This clone was found a few times. V and J are TRBV7-2 and TRBJ1-3; 9 bases align to TRBD1. The CDR3 has 17 residues. Germline lookup yields CDR1 SGHTA and CDR2 FQGNSA. V lost 3 bases to trimming and J lost 1 base; unmatched junction nucleotides: 7. CDR3 nucleotides: TGTGCCAGCAGCTTCACCGGGACAGGGTTTTCTGGAAACACCATATATTTT. Translated: CASSFTGTGFSGNTIYF.

The V gene is TRBV7-9, the J gene TRBJ2-7, with a possible D match to TRBD2 (7 bases). Germline-derived CDR1 and CDR2 are SEHNR and FQNEAQ (reference sequence). The CDR3 is 16 amino acids. Trimming shortened V by 8 bases and J by 3 bases, and 23 bases separated the two germline ends. CDR3 DNA: TGTGCCAGCTTCCAACTAGGGGGGGATTTTAGCTACGAGCAGTACTTC. It yields the protein CASFQLGGDFSYEQYF.

This chain links TRBV19 with TRBJ1-1; 7 nucleotides align to TRBD1. In germline, CDR1 is LNHDA, CDR2 SQIVND (reference sequence). With V trimmed by 4 bases and J by 0 bases, 2 bases remained unmatched. The CDR3 contains 14 residues. The CDR3 is CASSKGAMNTEAFF. CDR3 nucleotide sequence: TGTGCCAGTAGTAAGGGGGCGATGAACACTGAAGCTTTCTTT.

This clone was seen a few times. This rearrangement joins TRBV6-1 to TRBJ1-1; unclear D gene. Germline V gene sequence: CDR1 MNHNS, CDR2 SASEGT. V was shortened by 1 base and J by 11 bases, with 17 bases between the two germline ends. This CDR3 is 14 amino acids long. For the CDR3, the DNA is TGTGCCAGCAGTGAAGTTTCGGAGGCGGGAAACGCTTTCTTT. This codes for CASSEVSEAGNAFF.

V usage is TRBV5-1 and J usage is TRBJ2-1; 7 nucleotides match TRBD2. This CDR3 region has 15 residues. Germline lookup yields CDR1 SGHRS and CDR2 YFSETQ. The J segment lost 7 bases and the V segment lost 3 bases, leaving 10 bases of the junction unmatched. The CDR3 region has the DNA TGCGCCAGCAGCTCTAGACCTAGCGGTTCGAATGAGCAGTTCTTC. Protein product: CASSSRPSGSNEQFF.

This clone was counted a single time. This sequence joins TRBV25-1 and TRBJ2-1, with 8 bases that match TRBD1. CDR1 is MGHDK, CDR2 SYGVNS, per germline. The V gene end was trimmed by 5 bases and the J gene end by 5 bases; junction bases not matched to a gene: 5. The CDR3 consists of 14 residues. Here the CDR3 DNA reads TGTGCCAGCAGTAACGGACAGGGTAACAATGAGCAGTTCTTC. Translating gives CASSNGQGNNEQFF.

This clone was found once. This chain joins TRBV10-3 and TRBJ1-2; unclear D gene. Germline V gene lookup returns CDR1 ENHRY and CDR2 SYGVKD. The CDR3 runs to 12 residues. V was shortened by 5 bases and J by 10 bases, with 14 bases between the two germline ends. The CDR3 sequence: CAISPSEGSYTF. CDR3 sequence (DNA): TGTGCCATCAGTCCTAGCGAGGGATCCTACACCTTC.

In this sample, this clone turned up once. This sequence joins TRBV6-1 and TRBJ2-1, with TRBD2 identical over 11 bases. With V trimmed by 3 bases and J by 8 bases, 15 bases remained unmatched. This CDR3 region has 18 residues. Germline V gene lookup returns CDR1 MNHNS and CDR2 SASEGT. CDR3 DNA sequence: TGTGCCAGCAGTGACCGGGTTAGCGGGGGGGCGTCGTACGATGAGCAGTTCTTC. Its protein is CASSDRVSGGASYDEQFF.

The rearrangement joins TRBV19 to TRBJ2-7; D possibly corresponds to TRBD1 (6 bases). Germline CDR1 and CDR2: LNHDA and SQIVND (reference sequence). V was cut by 3 bases and J by 6 bases, with 12 bases left in between. This CDR3 is built from 13 residues. The CDR3 DNA follows: TGTGCCAGTAGTATGAGGTCAGGGGTCGAGCAGTACTTC. Protein: CASSMRSGVEQYF.

The V call is TRBV28, the J call TRBJ2-5, with 9 bases fitting TRBD2. There are 15 residues in the CDR3. The ends lost 5 bases at V and 5 bases at J; junction bases unmatched: 9. Germline V lookup: CDR1 MDHEN, CDR2 SYDVKM. The CDR3 region is CASSPVAGAGETQYF. For the CDR3, the DNA is TGTGCCAGCAGTCCCGTAGCGGGAGCGGGTGAGACCCAGTACTTC.

This clone has a single count. V and J are TRBV30 and TRBJ2-1, with D possibly TRBD1 on 5 matching bases. Germline CDR1 is GTSNPN and CDR2 is SVGIG (reference sequence). Trimming left V 2 bases short and J 8 bases short, with 22 bases between. The CDR3 contains 16 residues. CDR3 DNA: TGTGCCTGGAGTAAATCTTCGGGCCTAGGGGTCGATGAGCAGTTCTTC. The encoded protein is CAWSKSSGLGVDEQFF.

The V call is TRBV7-6, the J call TRBJ2-5; D gene unclear. This CDR3 contains 12 residues. Trimming removed 4 bases at V and 1 base at J, with 4 bases between. Per germline, CDR1 SGHVS and CDR2 FNYEAQ. In DNA, the CDR3 is TGTGCCAGCAGCTCTCCCCAAGAGACCCAGTACTTC. It translates to CASSSPQETQYF.

V gene TRBV11-1 combines with J gene TRBJ2-5; 8 nucleotides agree with TRBD1. Looked up from germline, CDR1 is SGHAT and CDR2 is FQDESV (reference sequence). The CDR3 spans 13 residues. V dropped 5 bases and J dropped 5; count of bases not matched to a gene: 4. The CDR3 here is CASSRWDRETQYF. CDR3 DNA sequence: TGTGCCAGCAGCCGGTGGGACAGGGAGACCCAGTACTTC.

The genes are TRBV7-2 and TRBJ2-1, with 8 bases lining up with TRBD1. Germline V gene lookup returns CDR1 SGHTA and CDR2 FQGNSA. The length of the CDR3 is 17 residues. The junction had 8 bases not matched to a gene; V was cut back by 3 bases and J by 1 base. CDR3 sequence: CASSFPRQGPSYNEQFF. For the CDR3, the DNA is TGTGCCAGCAGCTTCCCTCGACAGGGGCCTTCCTACAATGAGCAGTTCTTC.

The chain uses TRBV5-4 and TRBJ1-6, with 10 bases fitting TRBD1. Germline V gives CDR1 SGHNT, CDR2 YYREEE (reference sequence). Trimming removed 4 bases from V and 14 bases from J; junction bases left unmatched: 6. The CDR3 has 13 residues. CDR3 in DNA: TGTGCCAGCAGCGGGGACAGGGGCGAGACCCTCCACTTT. Translation gives CASSGDRGETLHF.

This clone was found once. The chain recombines TRBV27 with TRBJ2-3; maybe TRBD1 (6 bases). Germline CDR1 and CDR2: MNHEY and SMNVEV (reference sequence). Trimming took 3 bases from V and 5 from J, leaving 9 bases between them. The CDR3 consists of 13 residues. CDR3 residues: CASSLGAVDTQYF. Here the CDR3 DNA reads TGTGCCAGCAGTTTGGGGGCGGTAGATACGCAGTATTTT.

The chain carries TRBV18 and TRBJ1-2; D not resolved. CDR1 KGHSH and CDR2 LQKENI come from the germline V gene. This CDR3 contains 14 residues. The V end was cut by 3 bases, the J end by 5 bases, with 13 bases between. The CDR3 DNA follows: TGTGCCAGCTCACCCCCCTCCGTGGAGTATGGCTACACCTTC. Protein: CASSPPSVEYGYTF.

The V gene is TRBV11-3, the J gene TRBJ2-7, with D perhaps TRBD2 (7 bases). The CDR3 runs 19 residues. The germline CDR1 and CDR2 sequences are SGHNT and YENEEA. Trimming shortened V by 7 bases and J by 3 bases, and 31 bases separated the two germline ends. In DNA, the CDR3 is TGTGCCAGCACCAAGGGGGGGCTATCCTGGCAGGGAGGTAACTACGAGCAGTACTTC. This sequence encodes CASTKGGLSWQGGNYEQYF.

This clone was seen once. V is TRBV28 and J is TRBJ1-2; 8 bases map to TRBD1. The V gene end was trimmed by 7 bases and the J gene end by 1 base; junction bases not matched to a gene: 5. From germline, CDR1 is MDHEN and CDR2 SYDVKM. This CDR3 has 14 amino acids. CDR3 in amino acids: CASTQGQVNYGYTF. The DNA of the CDR3 is TGTGCCAGCACCCAGGGACAGGTTAACTATGGCTACACCTTC.

The J gene is TRBJ1-5, the V gene TRBV27; D not resolved. This CDR3 is 14 amino acids long. Germline V gene sequence: CDR1 MNHEY, CDR2 SMNVEV (reference sequence). V was clipped by 5 bases and J by 5 bases, with 13 bases between them. CDR3 sequence reads: CASSLLSGDQPQHF. The CDR3 bases are TGTGCCAGCAGTCTCCTCTCCGGAGATCAGCCCCAGCATTTT.

This chain links TRBV21-1 with TRBJ2-7; the DNA was not compared with TRBD1, the D call given in the table. TRBV21-1 has pseudogene status. The CDR3 consists of 22 residues. The CDR3 DNA is TGTGCCAGCAGCAAAGCGCTTTCCGTACATCTGAGGGACAGGGGGCGCGTCTACGAGCAGTACGTC. Protein product: CASSKALSVHLRDRGRVYEQYV.

The chain couples TRBV19 to TRBJ2-3; no firm D call. Germline loops: CDR1 LNHDA, CDR2 SQIVND (reference sequence). The CDR3 is 13 amino acids. Trimming stripped 5 bases from V and 2 bases from J, with 8 bases between. CDR3 amino acids: CASSPRFTDTQYF. The CDR3 nucleotides read TGTGCCAGTAGTCCGAGATTCACAGATACGCAGTATTTT. Variable domain in full (rest from reference TRBV19 and TRBJ2-3): DGGITQSPKYLFRKEGQNVTLSCEQNLNHDAMYWYRQDPGQGLRLIYYSQIVNDFQKGDIAEGYSVSREKKESFPLTVTSAQKNPTAFYLCASSPRFTDTQYFGPGTRLTVL.

This clone was seen once. The chain is built from TRBV11-3 and TRBJ2-1, with D perhaps TRBD1 (6 bases). The CDR3 consists of 15 residues. With 5 bases removed from V and 2 bases from J, the gap between germline ends came to 13 bases. Germline V gene sequence: CDR1 SGHNT, CDR2 YENEEA. The CDR3 reads CASSARQDPYNEQFF. CDR3 DNA: TGTGCCAGCAGCGCTCGACAGGATCCCTACAATGAGCAGTTCTTC.

In this sample, this clone turned up once. The chain couples TRBV11-2 to TRBJ1-6; the D is unclear. Trimming removed 1 base from V and 9 bases from J, with 13 bases in between. Germline V gene lookup returns CDR1 SGHAT and CDR2 FQNNGV. The CDR3 length is 15 residues. CDR3 bases: TGTGCCAGCAGCTTAGGAGAGGGAATAGGTTCACCCCTCCACTTT. Its translation: CASSLGEGIGSPLHF.

As for this clone: Other nucleotide sequences from this sample produce the same CDR3. CDR3 amino acids: CASSQGRDQPQHF. In nucleotides, the CDR3 is TGCGCCAGCAGCCAAGGCCGGGATCAGCCCCAGCATTTT. This chain joins TRBV4-1 and TRBJ1-5; D unclear. The length of the CDR3 is 13 residues. V lost 1 base to trimming and J lost 5 bases, with 6 bases between them. Germline V gene sequence: CDR1 MGHRA, CDR2 YSYEKL.

The chain couples TRBV5-6 to TRBJ2-2; TRBD1 matches at 7 bases. The length of the CDR3 is 17 residues. Germline lookup yields CDR1 SGHDT and CDR2 YYEEEE. With 2 bases clipped from V and 5 bases from J, the junction kept 12 bases outside the gene matches. CDR3 protein: CASSFRGQPRGTGELFF. CDR3 in DNA: TGTGCCAGCAGCTTCAGGGGACAGCCCCGAGGGACCGGGGAGCTGTTTTTT.

The gene calls are TRBV5-1 and TRBJ2-1, with D tentatively TRBD2 (5 bases). V lost 3 bases and J 2 bases, leaving 9 bases between the germline ends. Germline V CDR1 and CDR2: SGHRS, YFSETQ. CDR3 length equals 14 residues. The CDR3 region is CASSWGDPYNEQFF. The DNA of the CDR3 is TGCGCCAGCAGCTGGGGAGACCCCTACAATGAGCAGTTCTTC.

V is TRBV4-2 and J is TRBJ2-1; 8 bases agree with TRBD1. Losses at the gene ends were 1 base for V and 9 bases for J; bases not matched to a gene: 8. The CDR3 runs to 15 residues. Germline-derived CDR1 and CDR2 are LGHNA and YNFKEQ. The DNA of the CDR3 is TGTGCCAGCAGCCAAGTTGAGCAGGGGGCCGGTGAGCAGTTCTTC. It specifies CASSQVEQGAGEQFF.

The chain employs TRBV7-8 and TRBJ1-2; unclear D gene. The V end was cut by 5 bases, the J end by 3 bases, with 7 bases between. The CDR3 length is 12 residues. Germline V gene sequence: CDR1 SGHVS, CDR2 FQNEAQ. The CDR3 DNA reads as TGTGCCAGCAGCCCTAGAGACTATGGCTACACCTTC. It translates to CASSPRDYGYTF.